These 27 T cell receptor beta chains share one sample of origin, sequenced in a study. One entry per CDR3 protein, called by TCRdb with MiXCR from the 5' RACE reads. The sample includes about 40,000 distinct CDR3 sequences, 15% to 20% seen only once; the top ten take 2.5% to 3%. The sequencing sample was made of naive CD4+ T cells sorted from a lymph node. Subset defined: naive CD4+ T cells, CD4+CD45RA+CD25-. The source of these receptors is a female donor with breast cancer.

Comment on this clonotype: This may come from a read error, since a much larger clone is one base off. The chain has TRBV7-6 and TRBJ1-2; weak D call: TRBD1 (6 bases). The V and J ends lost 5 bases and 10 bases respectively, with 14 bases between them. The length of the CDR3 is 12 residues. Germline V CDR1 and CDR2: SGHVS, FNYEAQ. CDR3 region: CASSPDGGVYTF. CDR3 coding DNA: TGTGCCAGCAGCCCCGACGGGGGCGTCTACACCTTC.

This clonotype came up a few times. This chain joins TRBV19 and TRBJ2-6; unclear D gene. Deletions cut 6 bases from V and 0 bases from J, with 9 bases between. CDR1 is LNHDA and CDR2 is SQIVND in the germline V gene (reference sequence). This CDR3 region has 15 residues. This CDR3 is CASRGRNSGANVLTF. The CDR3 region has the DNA TGTGCCAGTAGAGGCCGTAACTCTGGGGCCAACGTCCTGACTTTC.

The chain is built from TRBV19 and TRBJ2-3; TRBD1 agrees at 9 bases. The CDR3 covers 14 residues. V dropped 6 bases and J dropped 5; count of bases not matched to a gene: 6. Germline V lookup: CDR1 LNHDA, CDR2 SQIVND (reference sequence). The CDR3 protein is CASRRTTGGDTQYF. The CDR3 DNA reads TGTGCCAGTAGGAGAACGACAGGGGGAGATACGCAGTATTTT.

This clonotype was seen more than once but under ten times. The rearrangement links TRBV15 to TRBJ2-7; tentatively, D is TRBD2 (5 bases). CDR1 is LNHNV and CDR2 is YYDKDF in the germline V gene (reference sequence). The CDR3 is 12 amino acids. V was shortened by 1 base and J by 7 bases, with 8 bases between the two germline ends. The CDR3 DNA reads TGTGCCACCAGCAGAGTAACGGGAGAGCAGTACTTC. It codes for CATSRVTGEQYF.

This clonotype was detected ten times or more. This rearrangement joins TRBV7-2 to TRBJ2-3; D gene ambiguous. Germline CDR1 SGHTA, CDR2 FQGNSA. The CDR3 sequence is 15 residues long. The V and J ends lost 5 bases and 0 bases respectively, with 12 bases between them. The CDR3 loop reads CASSLSYTSTDTQYF. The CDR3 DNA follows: TGTGCCAGCAGCCTTTCGTACACTAGCACAGATACGCAGTATTTT.

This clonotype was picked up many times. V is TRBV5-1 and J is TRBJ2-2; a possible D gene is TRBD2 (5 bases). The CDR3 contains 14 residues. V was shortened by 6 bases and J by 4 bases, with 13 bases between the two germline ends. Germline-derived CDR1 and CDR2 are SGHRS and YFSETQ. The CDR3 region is CASTPRGGTGELFF. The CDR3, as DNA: TGCGCCAGCACTCCCCGGGGTGGCACCGGGGAGCTGTTTTTT.

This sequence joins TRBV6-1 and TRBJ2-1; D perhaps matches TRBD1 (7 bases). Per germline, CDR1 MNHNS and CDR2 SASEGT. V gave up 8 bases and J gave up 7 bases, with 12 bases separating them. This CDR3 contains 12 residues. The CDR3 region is CASHAGGNEQFF. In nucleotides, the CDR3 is TGTGCCAGCCACGCAGGGGGGAATGAGCAGTTCTTC.

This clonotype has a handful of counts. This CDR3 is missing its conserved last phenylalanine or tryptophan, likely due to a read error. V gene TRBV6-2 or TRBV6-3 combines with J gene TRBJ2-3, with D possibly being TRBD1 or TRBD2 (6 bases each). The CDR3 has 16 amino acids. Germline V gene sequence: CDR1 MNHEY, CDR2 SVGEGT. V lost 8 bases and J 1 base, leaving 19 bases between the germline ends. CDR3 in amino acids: CASCPALGGRTDTQYC. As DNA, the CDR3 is TGTGCCAGCTGCCCGGCCCTGGGGGGCCGCACAGATACGCAGTATTGT.

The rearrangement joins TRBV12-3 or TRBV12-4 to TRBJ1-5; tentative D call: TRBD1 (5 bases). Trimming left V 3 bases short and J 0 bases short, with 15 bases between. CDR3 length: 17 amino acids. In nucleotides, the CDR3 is TGTGCCAGCAGTTTCGCAGGGCCCACTACTAGCAATCAGCCCCAGCATTTT. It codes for CASSFAGPTTSNQPQHF.

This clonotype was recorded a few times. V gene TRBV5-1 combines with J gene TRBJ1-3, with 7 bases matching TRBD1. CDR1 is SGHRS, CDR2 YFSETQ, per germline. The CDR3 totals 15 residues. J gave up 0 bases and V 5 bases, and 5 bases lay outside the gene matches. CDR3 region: CASRTGLLSGNTIYF. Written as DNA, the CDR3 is TGCGCCAGCAGGACAGGGCTTCTCTCTGGAAACACCATATATTTT.

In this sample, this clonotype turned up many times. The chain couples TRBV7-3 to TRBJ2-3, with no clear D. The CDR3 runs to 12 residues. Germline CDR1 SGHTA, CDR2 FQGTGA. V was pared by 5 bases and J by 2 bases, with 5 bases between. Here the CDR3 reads CASSPPTDTQYF. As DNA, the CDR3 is TGTGCCAGCAGCCCTCCCACAGATACGCAGTATTTT.

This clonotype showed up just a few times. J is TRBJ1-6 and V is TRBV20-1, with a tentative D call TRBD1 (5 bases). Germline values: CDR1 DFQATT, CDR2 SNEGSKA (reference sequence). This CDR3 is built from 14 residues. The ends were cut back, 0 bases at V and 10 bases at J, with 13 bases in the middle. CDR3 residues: CSARDQQGGSPLHF. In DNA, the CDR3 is TGCAGTGCTAGAGATCAGCAGGGAGGATCACCCCTCCACTTT.

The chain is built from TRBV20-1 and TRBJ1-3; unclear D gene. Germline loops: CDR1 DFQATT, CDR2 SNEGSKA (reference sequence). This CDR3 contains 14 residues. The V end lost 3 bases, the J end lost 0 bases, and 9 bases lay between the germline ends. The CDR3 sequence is CSASVVGSGNTIYF. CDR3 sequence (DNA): TGCAGTGCTAGTGTGGTGGGCTCTGGAAACACCATATATTTT.

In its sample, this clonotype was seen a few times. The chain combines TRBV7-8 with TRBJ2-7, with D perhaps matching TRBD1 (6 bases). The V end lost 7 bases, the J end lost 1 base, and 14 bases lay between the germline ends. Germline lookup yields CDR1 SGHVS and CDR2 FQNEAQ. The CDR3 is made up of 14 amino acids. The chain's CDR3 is CASKQGHDSYEQYF. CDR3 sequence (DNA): TGTGCCAGCAAACAGGGCCATGATTCCTACGAGCAGTACTTC.

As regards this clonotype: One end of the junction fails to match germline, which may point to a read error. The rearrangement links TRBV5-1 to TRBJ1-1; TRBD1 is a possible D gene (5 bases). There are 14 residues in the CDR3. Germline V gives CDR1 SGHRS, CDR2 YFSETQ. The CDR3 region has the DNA TGCGCCAGCAGCCCCGCCAGGGACCACACTGGAGCTTTCTTT. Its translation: CASSPARDHTGAFF.

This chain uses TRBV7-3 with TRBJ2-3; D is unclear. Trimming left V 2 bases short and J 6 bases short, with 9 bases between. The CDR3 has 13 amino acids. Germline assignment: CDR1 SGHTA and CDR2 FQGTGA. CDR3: CASSLGERDTQYF. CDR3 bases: TGTGCCAGCAGCTTAGGAGAAAGGGATACGCAGTATTTT.

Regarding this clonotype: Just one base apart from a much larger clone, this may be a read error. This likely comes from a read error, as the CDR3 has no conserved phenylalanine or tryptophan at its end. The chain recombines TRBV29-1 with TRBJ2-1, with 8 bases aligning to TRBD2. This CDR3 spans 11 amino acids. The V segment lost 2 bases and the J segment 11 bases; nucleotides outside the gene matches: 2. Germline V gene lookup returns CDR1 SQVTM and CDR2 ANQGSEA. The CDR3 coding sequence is TGCAGCGTTGAACGGGGGGGAAAGCAGTTCCTC. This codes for CSVERGGKQFL.

CDR3 sequence reads: CASAGGTVVDEQYF. DNA of the CDR3: TGTGCCAGCGCCGGGGGGACTGTCGTGGACGAGCAGTACTTC. The rearrangement uses TRBV6-1 and TRBJ2-7; TRBD2 matches 7 bases. The CDR3 loop spans 14 amino acids. V trimming: 8 bases; J trimming: 5 bases; junction bases outside the gene matches: 12. The germline gives CDR1 MNHNS, CDR2 SASEGT.

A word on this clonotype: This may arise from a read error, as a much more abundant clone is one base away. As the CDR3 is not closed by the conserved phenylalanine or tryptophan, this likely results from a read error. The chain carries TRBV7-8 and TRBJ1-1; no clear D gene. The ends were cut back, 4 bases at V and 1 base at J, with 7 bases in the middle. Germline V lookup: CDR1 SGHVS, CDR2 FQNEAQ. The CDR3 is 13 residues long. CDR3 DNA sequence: TGTGCCAGCAGCTCGCAGCCGAACACTGAAGCTTTCTTG. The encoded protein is CASSSQPNTEAFL.

CDR3 sequence: CSATPGPASEAFF. The CDR3 region has the DNA TGCAGTGCTACCCCGGGCCCGGCCTCAGAAGCTTTCTTT. This chain uses TRBV20-1 with TRBJ1-1, with D unresolved. V was trimmed by 4 bases and J by 8 bases, leaving 17 bases between them. Germline CDR1 is DFQATT and CDR2 is SNEGSKA (reference sequence). The CDR3 is made up of 13 amino acids.

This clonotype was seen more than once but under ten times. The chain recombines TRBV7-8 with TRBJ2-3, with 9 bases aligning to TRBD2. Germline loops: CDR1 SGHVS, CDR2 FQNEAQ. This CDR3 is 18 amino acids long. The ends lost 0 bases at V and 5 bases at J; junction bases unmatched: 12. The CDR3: CASSLASFIAGDRDTQYF. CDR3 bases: TGTGCCAGCAGCTTAGCTTCGTTTATAGCGGGAGACAGAGATACGCAGTATTTT. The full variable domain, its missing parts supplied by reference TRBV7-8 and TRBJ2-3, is GAGVSQSPRYKVAKRGQDVALRCDPISGHVSLFWYQQALGQGPEFLTYFQNEAQLDKSGLPSDRFFAERPEGSVSTLKIQRTQQEDSAVYLCASSLASFIAGDRDTQYFGPGTRLTVL.

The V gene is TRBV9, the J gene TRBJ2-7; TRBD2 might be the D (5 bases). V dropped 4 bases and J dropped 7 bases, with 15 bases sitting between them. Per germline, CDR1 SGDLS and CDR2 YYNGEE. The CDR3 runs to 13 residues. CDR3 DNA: TGTGCCAGCAGCCATACTAGGAGGAGTGAGCAGTACTTC. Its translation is CASSHTRRSEQYF.

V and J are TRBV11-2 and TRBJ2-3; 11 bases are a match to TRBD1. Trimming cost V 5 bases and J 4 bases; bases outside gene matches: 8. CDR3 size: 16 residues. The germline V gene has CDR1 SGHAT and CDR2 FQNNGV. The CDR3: CASSPRGQGVPDTQYF. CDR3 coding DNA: TGTGCCAGCAGCCCGAGGGGACAGGGGGTTCCAGATACGCAGTATTTT.

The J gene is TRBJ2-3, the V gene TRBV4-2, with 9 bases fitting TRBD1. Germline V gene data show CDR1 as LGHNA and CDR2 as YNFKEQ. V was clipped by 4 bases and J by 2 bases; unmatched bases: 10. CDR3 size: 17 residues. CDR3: CASSRTDRGSHTDTQYF. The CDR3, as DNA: TGTGCCAGCAGCCGAACAGACAGGGGGAGCCACACAGATACGCAGTATTTT.

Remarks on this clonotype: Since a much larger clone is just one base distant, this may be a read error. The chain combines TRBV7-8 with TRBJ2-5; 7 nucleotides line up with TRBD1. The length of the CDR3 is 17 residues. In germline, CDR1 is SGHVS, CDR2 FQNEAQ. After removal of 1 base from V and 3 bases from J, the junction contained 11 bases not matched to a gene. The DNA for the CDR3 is TGTGCCAGCAGCTTAGGGGTATCGACAGGGCTCGAAGAGACCCAGTACTTC. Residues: CASSLGVSTGLEETQYF.

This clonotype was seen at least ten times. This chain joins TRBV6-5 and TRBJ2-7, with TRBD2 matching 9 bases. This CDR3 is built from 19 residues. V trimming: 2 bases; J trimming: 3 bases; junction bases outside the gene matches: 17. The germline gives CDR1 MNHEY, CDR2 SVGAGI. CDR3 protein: CASSYRRGSGSTFRYEQYF. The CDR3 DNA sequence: TGTGCCAGCAGTTACCGGAGGGGTAGCGGGAGTACATTCCGCTACGAGCAGTACTTC.

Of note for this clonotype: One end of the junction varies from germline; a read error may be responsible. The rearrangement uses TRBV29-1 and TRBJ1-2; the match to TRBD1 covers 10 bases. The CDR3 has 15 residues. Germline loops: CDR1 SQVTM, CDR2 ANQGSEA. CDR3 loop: CSVEGGTGALYGYTF. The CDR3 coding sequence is TGCAGCGTCGAAGGGGGGACAGGGGCACTCTATGGCTACACCTTC. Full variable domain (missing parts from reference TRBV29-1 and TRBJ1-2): SAVISQKPSRDICQRGTSLTIQCQVDSQVTMMFWYRQQPGQSLTLIATANQGSEATYESGFVIDKFPISRPNLTFSTLTVSNMSPEDSSIYLCSVEGGTGALYGYTFGSGTRLTVV.